The next 5 T cell receptor beta chains were all read from a single sample in a study of CXCR3-negative and CXCR3-positive naive CD8 T cells. UMI-labeled TRB cDNA libraries were prepared by 5' RACE. TCRdb reprocessed the 5' RACE reads, with one entry per CDR3 protein and no DNA. Its listing shows some 130,000 distinct CDR3 sequences. Sequences were obtained from naive CXCR3- CD8+ T cells from blood. The sample's subset: CD45RO-CCR7+CD27+CD95- naive CD8+ T cells lacking CXCR3 (TNR3-). The origin of the receptors is a human donor in good health. Some clones in this sample may be carry-over from other donors' samples.

The chain carries TRBV7-9 and TRBJ2-1; TCRdb calls TRBD1, which cannot be checked without DNA. Germline loops: CDR1 SEHNR, CDR2 FQNEAQ (reference sequence). This CDR3 spans 15 amino acids. The CDR3 loop is CASSSRVSSYNEQFF. Drawing the rest from reference TRBV7-9 and TRBJ2-1, the complete variable domain is DTGVSQNPRHKITKRGQNVTFRCDPISEHNRLYWYRQTLGQGPEFLTYFQNEAQLEKSRLLSDRFSAERPKGSFSTLEIQRTEQGDSAMYLCASSSRVSSYNEQFFGPGTRLTVL.

The J gene is TRBJ1-5, the V gene TRBV4-1. Looked up from germline, CDR1 is MGHRA and CDR2 is YSYEKL. CDR3 size: 13 residues. This chain's CDR3 is CASSQVSNQPQHF.

CDR3 sequence: CASSGAAKEQYF. The gene calls are TRBV5-1 and TRBJ2-7. The CDR3 contains 12 residues. From germline, CDR1 is SGHRS and CDR2 YFSETQ.

This rearrangement joins TRBV4-1 to TRBJ2-1; with no DNA, the TCRdb D assignment of TRBD2 cannot be verified. Germline-derived CDR1 and CDR2 are MGHRA and YSYEKL. This CDR3 region has 17 residues. Here the CDR3 reads CASSQDRTSGTNNEQFF.

The chain joins TRBV3-1 to TRBJ2-1; TCRdb outputs TRBD2, but without DNA this stays unchecked. CDR3 size: 16 residues. Germline assignment: CDR1 LGHDT and CDR2 YNNKEL (reference sequence). CDR3 sequence: CASSQAGLGALEEQFF.